These 26 T cell receptor beta chains originate from one sample sequenced in a study of blood T cell repertoires in COVID-19. Sequencing was performed with immunoSEQ multiplex PCR; in TCRdb, only in-frame clones are kept and a portion is missing. The table lists some 90,000 clones, roughly 70% of them singletons. Sequenced material: peripheral blood. These receptors all stem from a woman in her sixties in a cohort sampled during active or convalescent COVID-19.

The chain combines TRBV5-6 with TRBJ1-2; 10 bases agree with TRBD1. The junction had 6 bases not matched to a gene; V was cut back by 2 bases and J by 5 bases. Germline CDR1 and CDR2: SGHDT and YYEEEE. This CDR3 is built from 15 residues. The CDR3 is CASSFLDRGLYGYTF. In DNA form, the CDR3 reads TGTGCCAGCAGCTTCCTAGACAGGGGGCTATATGGCTACACCTTC.

The genes are TRBV7-9 and TRBJ2-3, with 10 bases matching TRBD2. The length of the CDR3 is 15 residues. Germline V gene sequence: CDR1 SEHNR, CDR2 FQNEAQ (reference sequence). The J segment lost 1 base and the V segment lost 5 bases, leaving 3 bases of the junction unmatched. The CDR3 DNA reads as TGTGCCAGCAGCACCACTAGCGGGGGCACAGATACGCAGTATTTT. It translates to CASSTTSGGTDTQYF.

V usage is TRBV29-1 and J usage is TRBJ1-4; 10 positions match TRBD1. Trimming cost V 5 bases and J 8 bases; bases outside gene matches: 8. CDR3 length: 14 residues. CDR1 and CDR2 (germline): SQVTM, ANQGSEA. The CDR3 loop is CSVMDRGIGEKLFF. The CDR3 bases are TGCAGCGTTATGGACAGGGGGATCGGGGAAAAACTGTTTTTT.

CDR3 sequence reads: CASSPLEGPTNEKLFF. The CDR3 bases are TGTGCCAGCAGCCCTCTGGAGGGACCAACTAATGAAAAACTGTTTTTT. The chain carries TRBV4-2 and TRBJ1-4; possible D gene TRBD1, 5 bases. The CDR3 covers 16 residues. Germline values: CDR1 LGHNA, CDR2 YNFKEQ. Trimming shortened V by 4 bases and J by 0 bases, and 12 bases separated the two germline ends.

The chain carries TRBV6-4 and TRBJ1-5; 7 bases line up with TRBD1. The CDR3 has 15 residues. With 7 bases clipped from V and 3 bases from J, the junction kept 9 bases outside the gene matches. Looked up from germline, CDR1 is MRHNA and CDR2 is SNTAGT. CDR3 sequence (DNA): TGTGCCAGCATTTCGACAGGGAGGTCCAATCAGCCCCAGCATTTT. It translates to CASISTGRSNQPQHF.

The chain employs TRBV6-5 and TRBJ2-2, with 11 nucleotides matching TRBD1. The J segment lost 5 bases and the V segment lost 10 bases, leaving 3 bases of the junction unmatched. The CDR3 extends over 13 amino acids. Germline-derived CDR1 and CDR2 are MNHEY and SVGAGI. The CDR3 loop is CATRDRGTGELFF. Here the CDR3 DNA reads TGTGCCACCCGGGACAGGGGGACCGGGGAGCTGTTTTTT.

V and J are TRBV6-5 and TRBJ2-1; 9 bases line up with TRBD1. V was pared by 6 bases and J by 3 bases, with 6 bases of the junction left unmatched. The CDR3 contains 15 residues. The germline V gene has CDR1 MNHEY and CDR2 SVGAGI. The CDR3 DNA follows: TGTGCCAGCAGCCGCGGGACAGGGATCTACAATGAGCAGTTCTTC. Its protein product is CASSRGTGIYNEQFF.

V is TRBV18 and J is TRBJ2-2; 7 positions match TRBD1. Germline CDR1 reads KGHSH; CDR2 reads LQKENI. With V trimmed by 3 bases and J by 2 bases, 3 bases remained unmatched. The length of the CDR3 is 15 residues. CDR3 in amino acids: CASSPTGSNTGELFF. CDR3 coding DNA: TGTGCCAGCTCACCGACAGGGTCTAACACCGGGGAGCTGTTTTTT. Together with reference TRBV18 and TRBJ2-2, the CDR3 gives the full variable domain: NAGVMQNPRHLVRRRGQEARLRCSPMKGHSHVYWYRQLPEEGLKFMVYLQKENIIDESGMPKERFSAEFPKEGPSILRIQQVVRGDSAAYFCASSPTGSNTGELFFGEGSRLTVL.

The V and J genes are TRBV5-4 and TRBJ2-4; 11 positions match TRBD2. V shed 0 bases and J 2 bases; nucleotides not matched to a gene: 10. Germline CDR1 and CDR2: SGHNT and YYREEE (reference sequence). The CDR3 length is 19 residues. The CDR3 here is CASSLEIAGGPSTKNIQYF. CDR3 coding DNA: TGTGCCAGCAGCTTGGAGATAGCGGGGGGGCCTTCGACCAAAAACATTCAGTACTTC.

The genes are TRBV9 and TRBJ2-1, with 8 positions matching TRBD1. The CDR3 sequence is 17 residues long. V trimming: 3 bases; J trimming: 4 bases; junction bases outside the gene matches: 12. The germline V gene has CDR1 SGDLS and CDR2 YYNGEE. The CDR3 nucleotides read TGTGCCAGCAGCGGTGGGACAGGTGGGGCTTGGTACAATGAGCAGTTCTTC. Translation: CASSGGTGGAWYNEQFF.

The chain is built from TRBV28 and TRBJ2-2; no reliable D call. The germline CDR1 and CDR2 sequences are MDHEN and SYDVKM. The CDR3 contains 13 residues. Trimming left V 3 bases short and J 0 bases short, with 2 bases between. The CDR3 nucleotides read TGTGCCAGCAGTTTCACGAACACCGGGGAGCTGTTTTTT. As protein: CASSFTNTGELFF.

The CDR3 reads CASSHSGGGDTQYF. The CDR3 DNA is TGTGCCAGCAGCCATTCAGGGGGCGGTGATACGCAGTATTTT. The chain couples TRBV3-1 (or the pseudogene TRBV3-2) to TRBJ2-3, with 8 bases identical to TRBD1. The length of the CDR3 is 14 residues. J gave up 6 bases and V 3 bases, and 5 bases lay outside the gene matches. Germline V gene data show CDR1 as LGHDT and CDR2 as YNNKEL (reference sequence).

This sequence joins TRBV10-3 and TRBJ2-1, with D possibly matching TRBD2 (5 bases). Germline V lookup: CDR1 ENHRY, CDR2 SYGVKD. Trimming removed 11 bases from V and 1 base from J, with 6 bases in between. The CDR3 extends over 11 amino acids. The CDR3 reads CASGSYNEQFF. The CDR3 DNA is TGTGCCTCGGGGTCCTACAATGAGCAGTTCTTC.

Notes on this clone: One base away lies a much larger clone, so this may be a sequencing read error. This chain links TRBV7-2 with TRBJ2-7; TRBD1 matches 10 bases. Trimming at V came to 8 bases and at J to 1 base, leaving 5 bases not matched to a gene. The CDR3 is 14 residues long. Germline V gene lookup returns CDR1 SGHTA and CDR2 FQGNSA. Here the CDR3 DNA reads TGTGCCAGCGGCCGGGACAGGGGATCCTACGAGCAGTACTTC. It specifies CASGRDRGSYEQYF.

Many counts were recorded for this clone. The CDR3, as DNA: TGCGCCAGCAGCTTTGGCGACAGGGCCATTTTCGGCTACACCTTC. This translates into CASSFGDRAIFGYTF. V and J are TRBV5-1 and TRBJ1-2; 7 positions match TRBD1. The germline gives CDR1 SGHRS, CDR2 YFSETQ. The CDR3 has 15 amino acids. The J segment lost 8 bases and the V segment lost 2 bases, leaving 12 bases of the junction unmatched.

The V and J genes are TRBV7-2 and TRBJ2-3; 8 nucleotides align to TRBD2. CDR1 and CDR2 from the germline V gene are SGHTA and FQGNSA. The CDR3 length is 13 residues. The J segment lost 6 bases and the V segment lost 4 bases, leaving 3 bases of the junction unmatched. As DNA, the CDR3 is TGTGCCAGCAGCTCTCAGCGGGGGGATACGCAGTATTTT. Translation gives CASSSQRGDTQYF.

The chain carries TRBV6-6 and TRBJ2-6; no definite D call. The CDR3 runs to 14 residues. Germline loops: CDR1 MNHNY, CDR2 SVGAGI (reference sequence). The ends were cut back, 2 bases at V and 0 bases at J, with 2 bases in the middle. The CDR3 loop is CASSYHSGANVLTF. In nucleotides, the CDR3 is TGTGCCAGCAGTTACCACTCTGGGGCCAACGTCCTGACTTTC.

The chain carries TRBV28 and TRBJ2-2; maybe TRBD1 (6 bases). Germline V gives CDR1 MDHEN, CDR2 SYDVKM. The ends were cut back, 6 bases at V and 4 bases at J, with 12 bases in the middle. CDR3 length: 14 amino acids. The CDR3 sequence: CASRAQGPTGELFF. The DNA for the CDR3 is TGTGCCAGCAGGGCTCAGGGGCCCACCGGGGAGCTGTTTTTT.

The chain has TRBV5-6 and TRBJ1-1, with D possibly being TRBD1 (5 bases). In germline, CDR1 is SGHDT, CDR2 YYEEEE. Trimming removed 2 bases from V and 7 bases from J, with 12 bases in between. The CDR3 loop spans 13 amino acids. CDR3 bases: TGTGCCAGCAGCTTAGGGCAGGGCCTTGAAGCTTTCTTT. This sequence encodes CASSLGQGLEAFF.

The chain recombines TRBV4-1 with TRBJ1-5; TRBD1 is a possible D gene (5 bases). V lost 4 bases and J 0 bases, leaving 10 bases between the germline ends. Germline assignment: CDR1 MGHRA and CDR2 YSYEKL. This CDR3 comprises 15 residues. Written as DNA, the CDR3 is TGCGCCAGCAGCCGACAGTCATATAGCAATCAGCCCCAGCATTTT. Protein: CASSRQSYSNQPQHF.

The genes are TRBV28 and TRBJ2-2; perhaps TRBD2 as D (5 bases). Per germline, CDR1 MDHEN and CDR2 SYDVKM. V lost 1 base and J 8 bases, leaving 8 bases between the germline ends. CDR3 size: 13 residues. Here the CDR3 DNA reads TGTGCCAGCAGTTTATTGAGGGTTGGGGAGCTGTTTTTT. This codes for CASSLLRVGELFF.

This chain joins TRBV7-9 and TRBJ2-1; perhaps TRBD2 as D (6 bases). Trimming stripped 2 bases from V and 0 bases from J, with 11 bases between. Germline-derived CDR1 and CDR2 are SEHNR and FQNEAQ (reference sequence). CDR3 length equals 16 residues. In DNA, the CDR3 is TGTGCCAGCAGCTTAATGGCGGGGAGCTCCTACAATGAGCAGTTCTTC. Its protein product is CASSLMAGSSYNEQFF. Full variable domain (remainder filled in from reference TRBV7-9 and TRBJ2-1): DTGVSQNPRHKITKRGQNVTFRCDPISEHNRLYWYRQTLGQGPEFLTYFQNEAQLEKSRLLSDRFSAERPKGSFSTLEIQRTEQGDSAMYLCASSLMAGSSYNEQFFGPGTRLTVL.

This clone was picked up one time. The V and J genes are TRBV6-6 and TRBJ2-1; 7 bases are a match to TRBD2. CDR3 length: 14 residues. The ends lost 11 bases at V and 6 bases at J; junction bases unmatched: 13. From germline, CDR1 is MNHNY and CDR2 SVGAGI (reference sequence). For the CDR3, the DNA is TGTGCCTCCCGGGGACTACCCCTCCCCAATGAGCAGTTCTTC. Translated, it gives CASRGLPLPNEQFF.

The chain recombines TRBV5-1 with TRBJ1-1, with no clear D. CDR1 is SGHRS and CDR2 is YFSETQ in the germline V gene. The CDR3 consists of 14 residues. V gave up 4 bases and J gave up 1 base, with 11 bases separating them. The CDR3 region has the DNA TGCGCCAGCAGCGCCGGACTGGAGAACACTGAAGCTTTCTTT. Translating it yields CASSAGLENTEAFF.

In nucleotides, the CDR3 is TGTGCCAGCTCACAGGGGGGGAGGCAGTACTTC. Amino acid sequence: CASSQGGRQYF. This sequence joins TRBV18 and TRBJ2-7, with D tentatively TRBD2 (7 bases). V was pared by 4 bases and J by 9 bases, with 10 bases between. Germline V gene data show CDR1 as KGHSH and CDR2 as LQKENI. The CDR3 contains 11 residues.

The rearrangement joins TRBV7-8 to TRBJ1-5; D not certain. The germline V gene encodes CDR1 SGHVS and CDR2 FQNEAQ. There are 13 residues in the CDR3. Trimming left V 0 bases short and J 7 bases short, with 7 bases between. The CDR3 loop is CASSLARAQPQHF. DNA for the CDR3: TGTGCCAGCAGCTTAGCGCGGGCGCAGCCCCAGCATTTT.